The clone carrying this T cell receptor beta chain was found a few times. This sample also contains other DNA sequences that code for the same CDR3. This specimen belongs to a study of cytomegalovirus exposure and HLA in healthy donors. PCR primers comprised 60 Vbeta and 13 Jbeta primers. Here immunoSEQ multiplex PCR was the method, and the copy in TCRdb shows in-frame clones only, minus some. This sample carries about 150,000 clones, approximately 86% of them seen once, and the ten largest clones take around 7%. Germline-derived CDR1 and CDR2 are GTSNPN and SVGIG (reference sequence). Trimming cost V 2 bases and J 2 bases; bases outside gene matches: 2. This CDR3 region has 13 residues.

The chain joins TRBV30 to TRBJ1-1, with 7 positions matching TRBD1. Sequences were obtained from PBMCs. This receptor was identified in a woman in her forties or fifties in good health and CMV-seropositive. CDR3 region: CAWSRDSNTEAFF. CDR3 DNA: TGTGCCTGGAGTCGGGACAGCAACACTGAAGCTTTCTTT.